This T cell receptor beta chain was captured by sequencing in a study of T cell responses to AZD1222 COVID-19 vaccine. Profiled with immunoSEQ multiplex PCR; TCRdb holds only in-frame clones, not every one. The data hold about 140,000 clones, with roughly 90% observed a single time. CDR1 SGHRS and CDR2 YFSETQ come from the germline V gene. The CDR3 runs to 17 residues. V was cut by 4 bases and J by 6 bases, with 25 bases left in between. This sample comprised peripheral blood, obtained on day 0 of AZD1222 vaccination. This sequence originates from an adult in good health. The rearrangement links TRBV5-1 to TRBJ1-1; tentatively, D is TRBD1 (5 bases). CDR3 region: CASSPGGAGHPHPEAFF. In DNA form, the CDR3 reads TGCGCCAGCAGCCCGGGAGGGGCAGGACACCCCCACCCTGAAGCTTTCTTT.